This TCR beta chain was recovered during a study of glioma-infiltrating T cells. Using RNA template, CDR3s of TCR alpha and beta were amplified with iRepertoire arm-PCR. For one-step reverse transcription and amplification, 100-400 ng of tissue mRNA or PBMC total RNA was used. TCRdb processed the multiplex PCR reads anew with MiXCR; each CDR3 protein has one entry. Of approximately 120,000 distinct CDR3 sequences listed, about 25% were seen once; the top ten hold around 30%. Study results and caveats: CDR3 overlap between tissue and blood was very small. Above-expected tissue-blood divergence occurred in all gliomas, most in low-grade ones.

The junction had 10 bases not matched to a gene; V was cut back by 4 bases and J by 8 bases. CDR1 is KGHDR and CDR2 is SFDVKD in the germline V gene. The CDR3 is 15 residues long. A word on this clonotype: Its specificity is unknown.

The rearrangement joins TRBV24-1 to TRBJ2-1; 7 positions agree with TRBD2. The clonotype was recovered from a human donor with low-grade glioma or glioblastoma, undergoing nonglioma brain surgery, or in good health (not recorded which). Sequencing input: glioma tissue, nonneoplastic brain tissue, or PBMCs (not recorded which). The CDR3, as DNA: TGTGCCACCAGTGACAACGGGAGGCCTTTAGATGAGCAGTTCTTC. Amino acids: CATSDNGRPLDEQFF.